This T cell receptor beta chain originates from a study of tumor and adjacent non-tumor tissue in lung cancer. Study summary: The patients, around 9 men and 5 women, were 31 to 76 with stage I to III disease. Study-level findings and limits: TCR diversity was significantly greater in tumor than normal lung tissue.

RNA was extracted from bulk tissue without any cell sorting. This non-tumor lung sample came from over 3 cm beyond the tumor edge. Trimming cost V 7 bases and J 15 bases, with 29 bases left between them. From germline, CDR1 is SGHNT and CDR2 YENEEA. The CDR3 is 15 residues long. On this clonotype itself: Its antigen is currently unknown.

TCRbeta libraries were built with three rounds of nested PCR, modified from ARM-PCR. TCRdb re-called the multiplex PCR reads through MiXCR, storing one row per CDR3 protein. The sample contains 70,000 to 95,000 distinct CDR3 sequences, more than 65% of which appear only once. Sample: distant non-tumor lung tissue. The rearrangement joins TRBV11-3 to TRBJ2-3, with a tentative D call TRBD2 (5 bases). The sequence was obtained from a man between 70 and 80 years old with non-small cell lung cancer. In nucleotides, the CDR3 is TGTGCCAGCACCCATCGGGAAGTAAGCACAGATAAGCAATATTTT. Translation gives CASTHREVSTDKQYF. The full variable domain, with the rest looked up from reference TRBV11-3 and TRBJ2-3, is EAGVVQSPRYKIIEKKQPVAFWCNPISGHNTLYWYLQNLGQGPELLIRYENEEAVDDSQLPKDRFSAERLKGVDSTLKIQPAELGDSAVYLCASTHREVSTDKQYFGPGTRLTVL.